This T cell receptor (beta chain) was identified in a study of CD8 T cells in Susac syndrome. Broader study findings: Regarding the TCR sequencing and HLA analysis, the study admitted that a relatively small number of individuals were involved.

As concerns this clonotype: What it recognizes is unknown. At one end the junction does not follow the germline gene, possibly because of a read error.

With random hexamers, reverse transcription was performed on about 0.45 to 1 ug of RNA. Coverage of TCR beta CDR3 amplification by immunoSEQ multiplex PCR extended to 54 Vbeta and 13 Jbeta. A single record per CDR3 protein comes from TCRdb applying MiXCR to the immunoSEQ multiplex PCR reads. The data show about 280,000 distinct CDR3 sequences, roughly 84% seen once. Each multiple sclerosis control was a treatment-naive patient with relapsing-remitting disease that was either stable or active. What was sequenced was CD8+ T cells from PBMCs. The sequence derives from a human donor with multiple sclerosis.

CDR3 sequence: CASSLAGGLQGEQHF. CDR3 sequence (DNA): TGTGCCAGCAGCTTAGCGGGAGGGCTTCAGGGCGAGCAGCACTTC. The J gene is TRBJ2-7, the V gene TRBV7-9; TRBD2 matches at 7 bases. This CDR3 region has 15 residues. Per the germline V gene, CDR1 is SEHNR and CDR2 is FQNEAQ (reference sequence).